These 10 T cell receptor beta chains were sequenced from one sample in a study of graft-versus-host responses after intestinal transplantation. For these receptors, no antigen is known. The protocol was immunoSEQ multiplex PCR, while the TCRdb copy is restricted to in-frame clones and leaves out a portion. The table has around 97,000 clones, 80% to 95% seen once. Sequencing was performed on unstimulated CD8+ T cells sorted from spleen or lymph node cells, taken before intestinal transplant. These receptors were collected from a human donor who received an intestinal transplant.

This chain uses TRBV29-1 with TRBJ1-2; D is ambiguous. There are 9 residues in the CDR3. Germline V gives CDR1 SQVTM, CDR2 ANQGSEA. Between the trimmed V and J ends, which lost 3 bases and 8 bases, there was a span of 4 bases. CDR3 sequence reads: CSVDSGYTF. CDR3 DNA: TGCAGCGTTGACTCCGGCTACACCTTC.

The V gene is TRBV7-9, the J gene TRBJ1-1; 8 bases align to TRBD1. Germline V gene lookup returns CDR1 SEHNR and CDR2 FQNEAQ (reference sequence). The CDR3 has 15 residues. V was pared by 4 bases and J by 1 base, with 5 bases of the junction left unmatched. DNA for the CDR3: TGTGCCAGCAGCTCCGGACAGGGAAGGAACACTGAAGCTTTCTTT. Protein sequence: CASSSGQGRNTEAFF.

The V gene is TRBV10-3, the J gene TRBJ2-7; D not certain. V dropped 2 bases and J dropped 3 bases, with 14 bases sitting between them. CDR1 ENHRY and CDR2 SYGVKD come from the germline V gene. This CDR3 contains 15 residues. CDR3 nucleotide sequence: TGTGCCATCAGTGAGCAACCCGAAGGCGACTACGAGCAGTACTTC. Translated, it gives CAISEQPEGDYEQYF.

The chain has TRBV9 and TRBJ1-3, with no clear D. Trimming removed 4 bases from V and 4 bases from J, with 18 bases in between. The CDR3 has 16 residues. Germline CDR1 is SGDLS and CDR2 is YYNGEE. The CDR3 nucleotides are TGTGCCAGCAGCTCATCTTTCGGCTTCGCCGGAAACACCATATATTTT. Protein product: CASSSSFGFAGNTIYF.

The chain links TRBV5-4 to TRBJ2-1, with a tentative D call TRBD1 (6 bases). This CDR3 has 15 amino acids. Trimming removed 0 bases at V and 4 bases at J, with 11 bases between. Per the germline V gene, CDR1 is SGHNT and CDR2 is YYREEE (reference sequence). Here the CDR3 DNA reads TGTGCCAGCAGCTTGGGGTCAGGGGATTACAATGAGCAGTTCTTC. Protein product: CASSLGSGDYNEQFF. Full variable domain (rest looked up from reference TRBV5-4 and TRBJ2-1): ETGVTQSPTHLIKTRGQQVTLRCSSQSGHNTVSWYQQALGQGPQFIFQYYREEENGRGNFPPRFSGLQFPNYSSELNVNALELDDSALYLCASSLGSGDYNEQFFGPGTRLTVL.

V usage is TRBV4-1 and J usage is TRBJ1-1, with D uncertain. The V and J ends lost 3 bases and 6 bases respectively, with 14 bases between them. CDR1 and CDR2 from the germline V gene are MGHRA and YSYEKL. The CDR3 runs 14 residues. Here the CDR3 DNA reads TGCGCCAGCAGCCATTCATCGCGGTTCGCTGAAGCTTTCTTT. This gives the protein CASSHSSRFAEAFF.

The chain recombines TRBV7-8 with TRBJ2-5; D is possibly TRBD2 (5 bases). The germline V gene has CDR1 SGHVS and CDR2 FQNEAQ. V gave up 4 bases and J gave up 0 bases, with 6 bases separating them. This CDR3 has 13 amino acids. The DNA for the CDR3 is TGTGCCAGCAGCTGGGAGTACCAAGAGACCCAGTACTTC. Its protein product is CASSWEYQETQYF.

The chain employs TRBV30 and TRBJ1-2, with D hard to call. The CDR3 sequence is 12 residues long. Trimming removed 3 bases from V and 8 bases from J, with 13 bases in between. CDR1 and CDR2 from the germline V gene are GTSNPN and SVGIG (reference sequence). The CDR3 is CAWRHPRGGYTF. The DNA of the CDR3 is TGTGCCTGGAGACACCCCCGAGGGGGCTACACCTTC.

The chain carries TRBV18 and TRBJ1-2; 8 nucleotides agree with TRBD1. Germline-derived CDR1 and CDR2 are KGHSH and LQKENI. J lost 8 bases, V lost 6 bases, and 5 bases had no gene match. The CDR3 spans 12 residues. DNA of the CDR3: TGTGCCAGCTCGGACAGGGACGTCGGCTACACCTTC. As protein: CASSDRDVGYTF.

The rearrangement joins TRBV13 to TRBJ1-2, with D perhaps TRBD1 (5 bases). The CDR3 is 13 amino acids. The V gene lost 5 bases and the J gene lost 6 bases, with 13 bases spanning the gap. CDR1 and CDR2 from the germline V gene are PRHDT and FYEKMQ (reference sequence). CDR3 in DNA: TGTGCCAGCAGCCCCCCAGGAGGGGATGGCTACACCTTC. It specifies CASSPPGGDGYTF.